The 28 T cell receptor beta chains listed next were all sequenced from one sample in a study of PD-L1 blockade in urothelial cancer. Measured with immunoSEQ multiplex PCR; TCRdb has only the in-frame clones, and not every one. The table has some 120,000 clones, about 88% seen once. The time point here: pretreatment peripheral blood. This material consisted of PBMCs, taken around atezolizumab (anti-PD-L1) treatment. The origin of the receptors is a man between 45 and 60 years old with urothelial cancer.

The rearrangement links TRBV18 to TRBJ2-5, with 7 bases identical to TRBD1. The CDR3 runs 14 residues. The ends lost 3 bases at V and 5 bases at J; junction bases unmatched: 6. CDR1 and CDR2 (germline): KGHSH, LQKENI. In DNA, the CDR3 is TGTGCCAGCTCACCGCGAAGGGGGCACGAGACCCAGTACTTC. It translates to CASSPRRGHETQYF.

This clone was detected a few times. The chain is built from TRBV4-2 and TRBJ1-2, with D possibly TRBD1 on 6 matching bases. CDR3 size: 15 residues. CDR1 is LGHNA and CDR2 is YNFKEQ in the germline V gene. Trimming shortened V by 1 base and J by 0 bases, and 9 bases separated the two germline ends. CDR3 nucleotide sequence: TGTGCCAGCAGCCAAGGGGACATAACTAACTATGGCTACACCTTC. It encodes CASSQGDITNYGYTF.

The chain couples TRBV9 to TRBJ1-1, with D uncertain. Trimming left V 5 bases short and J 0 bases short, with 8 bases between. CDR3 length: 13 residues. Germline CDR1 and CDR2: SGDLS and YYNGEE. The CDR3 is CASRAPVNTEAFF. The CDR3 DNA reads as TGTGCCAGCAGGGCACCAGTGAACACTGAAGCTTTCTTT.

This chain links TRBV18 with TRBJ1-2, with 7 bases matching TRBD1. J was trimmed by 6 bases and V by 2 bases; bases with no gene match: 6. The CDR3 has 14 residues. The germline gives CDR1 KGHSH, CDR2 LQKENI. CDR3 amino acids: CASSPTGTDDGYTF. DNA for the CDR3: TGTGCCAGCTCACCAACCGGGACAGACGATGGCTACACCTTC.

V is TRBV6-5 and J is TRBJ2-3; 7 bases line up with TRBD2. V trimming: 7 bases; J trimming: 0 bases; junction bases outside the gene matches: 7. Per the germline V gene, CDR1 is MNHEY and CDR2 is SVGAGI. The CDR3 extends over 15 amino acids. For the CDR3, the DNA is TGTGCCAGCACCCCCCTTAGCGGGAGCACAGATACGCAGTATTTT. Translation: CASTPLSGSTDTQYF.

The genes are TRBV27 and TRBJ2-1, with 8 bases matching TRBD1. V trimming: 7 bases; J trimming: 3 bases; junction bases outside the gene matches: 2. Germline assignment: CDR1 MNHEY and CDR2 SMNVEV (reference sequence). This CDR3 spans 13 amino acids. The CDR3 reads CASTGGFYNEQFF. CDR3 sequence (DNA): TGTGCCAGCACAGGGGGCTTCTACAATGAGCAGTTCTTC.

This chain joins TRBV5-1 and TRBJ2-3, with D perhaps matching TRBD1 (6 bases). Trimming took 4 bases from V and 0 from J, leaving 12 bases between them. This CDR3 contains 15 residues. The germline V gene encodes CDR1 SGHRS and CDR2 YFSETQ. The DNA of the CDR3 is TGCGCCAGCAGCGGACGGACAGCTAGCACAGATACGCAGTATTTT. This sequence encodes CASSGRTASTDTQYF.

The chain links TRBV2 to TRBJ2-3; maybe TRBD1 (7 bases). Trimming cost V 5 bases and J 3 bases, with 24 bases left between them. From germline, CDR1 is SNHLY and CDR2 FYNNEI. The CDR3 is 18 amino acids. The CDR3 bases are TGTGCCAGCAGTTATCAGGGGGGAGGACTACGGCCTACAGATACGCAGTATTTT. Residues: CASSYQGGGLRPTDTQYF. Full variable domain (outside the CDR3, taken from reference TRBV2 and TRBJ2-3): EPEVTQTPSHQVTQMGQEVILRCVPISNHLYFYWYRQILGQKVEFLVSFYNNEISEKSEIFDDQFSVERPDGSNFTLKIRSTKLEDSAMYFCASSYQGGGLRPTDTQYFGPGTRLTVL.

The chain recombines TRBV2 with TRBJ1-5; tentative D call: TRBD1 (6 bases). With 7 bases removed from V and 9 bases from J, the gap between germline ends came to 16 bases. There are 13 residues in the CDR3. Germline CDR1 and CDR2: SNHLY and FYNNEI. This CDR3 is CASTWTALGPQHF. The CDR3 region has the DNA TGTGCCAGCACCTGGACAGCCCTCGGGCCCCAGCATTTT.

V is TRBV2 and J is TRBJ2-7; no reliable D call. Germline V gene lookup returns CDR1 SNHLY and CDR2 FYNNEI. Trimming stripped 7 bases from V and 6 bases from J, with 13 bases between. This CDR3 contains 12 residues. The CDR3 DNA reads TGTGCCAGCAACCAGGTGCAGAGCGAGCAGTACTTC. Encoded protein: CASNQVQSEQYF.

V is TRBV6-1 and J is TRBJ2-1, with no clear D. Germline V gene lookup returns CDR1 MNHNS and CDR2 SASEGT. The CDR3 loop spans 17 amino acids. V lost 4 bases and J lost 0, with 16 bases in between. The CDR3 DNA reads as TGTGCCAGCAGTGGTGATTCGCGAAGGAGCTCCTACAATGAGCAGTTCTTC. It is translated as CASSGDSRRSSYNEQFF.

This chain connects TRBV29-1 to TRBJ2-5; a possible D gene is TRBD2 (6 bases). The CDR3 has 11 amino acids. Trimming shortened V by 3 bases and J by 4 bases, and 6 bases separated the two germline ends. The germline CDR1 and CDR2 sequences are SQVTM and ANQGSEA. The CDR3 sequence: CSVDGGETQYF. Written as DNA, the CDR3 is TGCAGCGTTGACGGGGGAGAGACCCAGTACTTC. The complete variable domain, with remaining parts taken from reference TRBV29-1 and TRBJ2-5, reads SAVISQKPSRDICQRGTSLTIQCQVDSQVTMMFWYRQQPGQSLTLIATANQGSEATYESGFVIDKFPISRPNLTFSTLTVSNMSPEDSSIYLCSVDGGETQYFGPGTRLLVL.

The CDR3 loop reads CASRMGQVNTEAFF. The CDR3 DNA is TGTGCCAGCAGAATGGGACAGGTAAACACTGAAGCTTTCTTT. The J gene is TRBJ1-1, the V gene TRBV6-1; 8 bases are a match to TRBD1. The ends lost 6 bases at V and 2 bases at J; junction bases unmatched: 5. Per the germline V gene, CDR1 is MNHNS and CDR2 is SASEGT. The CDR3 is 14 amino acids.

This clone was seen once. This chain joins TRBV5-1 and TRBJ2-3; TRBD2 matches at 10 bases. Germline values: CDR1 SGHRS, CDR2 YFSETQ. V gave up 4 bases and J gave up 6 bases; unmatched junction bases: 14. The CDR3 totals 17 residues. CDR3 in DNA: TGCGCCAGCAGCGGAAAGCGGGAGGGAGGGGTAAAGGATACGCAGTATTTT. As protein: CASSGKREGGVKDTQYF.

CDR3 sequence (DNA): TGTGCCAGCAGCTTCGGGACAGGGATCAACTATGGCTACACCTTC. Its protein product is CASSFGTGINYGYTF. V usage is TRBV7-6 and J usage is TRBJ1-2; TRBD1 matches at 9 bases. CDR1 is SGHVS, CDR2 FNYEAQ, per germline. The J segment lost 2 bases and the V segment lost 3 bases, leaving 4 bases of the junction unmatched. This CDR3 comprises 15 residues. The full variable domain, rest sourced from reference TRBV7-6 and TRBJ1-2, is GAGVSQSPRYKVTKRGQDVALRCDPISGHVSLYWYRQALGQGPEFLTYFNYEAQQDKSGLPNDRFSAERPEGSISTLTIQRTEQRDSAMYRCASSFGTGINYGYTFGSGTRLTVV.

The genes are TRBV7-6 and TRBJ2-1; the D gene is possibly TRBD1 (5 bases). The CDR3 runs to 14 residues. In germline, CDR1 is SGHVS, CDR2 FNYEAQ. Trimming removed 2 bases from V and 4 bases from J, with 9 bases in between. The CDR3 spells CASSLTTAYNEQFF. The CDR3 DNA sequence: TGTGCCAGCAGCTTAACGACAGCTTACAATGAGCAGTTCTTC. Complete variable domain (other parts from reference TRBV7-6 and TRBJ2-1): GAGVSQSPRYKVTKRGQDVALRCDPISGHVSLYWYRQALGQGPEFLTYFNYEAQQDKSGLPNDRFSAERPEGSISTLTIQRTEQRDSAMYRCASSLTTAYNEQFFGPGTRLTVL.

The chain couples TRBV5-4 to TRBJ2-1; TRBD2 matches 8 bases. This CDR3 has 14 amino acids. J was trimmed by 6 bases and V by 2 bases; bases with no gene match: 4. Germline CDR1 SGHNT, CDR2 YYREEE (reference sequence). In DNA, the CDR3 is TGTGCCAGCAGCTTAGGGCGGGAGGTCAATGAGCAGTTCTTC. It encodes CASSLGREVNEQFF. The full variable domain, completed using reference TRBV5-4 and TRBJ2-1, is ETGVTQSPTHLIKTRGQQVTLRCSSQSGHNTVSWYQQALGQGPQFIFQYYREEENGRGNFPPRFSGLQFPNYSSELNVNALELDDSALYLCASSLGREVNEQFFGPGTRLTVL.

V and J are TRBV5-6 and TRBJ1-2; 9 bases fit TRBD1. CDR1 and CDR2 (germline): SGHDT, YYEEEE. This CDR3 is 17 amino acids long. Trimming cost V 8 bases and J 8 bases; bases outside gene matches: 22. The CDR3 DNA reads as TGTGCCAGTACGGGGACCGGGACAGGGAATTTTCATCGGGGCTACACCTTC. This sequence encodes CASTGTGTGNFHRGYTF.

This chain joins TRBV11-2 and TRBJ2-1; perhaps TRBD1 as D (6 bases). Germline CDR1 and CDR2: SGHAT and FQNNGV. Trimming took off 2 bases at V and 0 bases at J, with 8 bases between the two ends. The CDR3 has 15 amino acids. The CDR3 sequence: CASSLQGSSYNEQFF. The CDR3 coding sequence is TGTGCCAGCAGCTTACAGGGGTCCTCCTACAATGAGCAGTTCTTC.

The chain is built from TRBV28 and TRBJ2-2, with 8 nucleotides matching TRBD1. This CDR3 comprises 17 residues. CDR1 and CDR2 from the germline V gene are MDHEN and SYDVKM. V gave up 1 base and J gave up 2 bases; unmatched junction bases: 6. The CDR3 nucleotides are TGTGCCAGCAGTTTATCCAGGGGGCGAAAAAACACCGGGGAGCTGTTTTTT. It encodes CASSLSRGRKNTGELFF.

The CDR3 region is CASSLWGGGPDTQYF. The CDR3 coding sequence is TGTGCCAGCAGCTTGTGGGGGGGAGGTCCAGATACGCAGTATTTT. V gene TRBV5-8 combines with J gene TRBJ2-3; 7 positions agree with TRBD2. This CDR3 comprises 15 residues. CDR1 is SGHTS and CDR2 is YDEGEE in the germline V gene. The J segment lost 4 bases and the V segment lost 1 base, leaving 6 bases of the junction unmatched.

V is TRBV6-1 and J is TRBJ2-7, with 7 nucleotides matching TRBD2. CDR1 and CDR2 (germline): MNHNS, SASEGT. The J segment lost 0 bases and the V segment lost 6 bases, leaving 5 bases of the junction unmatched. This CDR3 is 14 amino acids long. The chain's CDR3 is CASSPLAVSYEQYF. The CDR3 DNA follows: TGTGCCAGCAGCCCCCTAGCGGTCTCCTACGAGCAGTACTTC.

The CDR3 DNA sequence: TGTGCCAGCAGTAGACAGGTAGTGCCCTACGAGCAGTACTTC. Protein: CASSRQVVPYEQYF. The chain links TRBV28 to TRBJ2-7, with D possibly being TRBD1 (6 bases). Trimming removed 5 bases from V and 2 bases from J, with 13 bases in between. The CDR3 spans 14 residues. Germline V gene sequence: CDR1 MDHEN, CDR2 SYDVKM.

In DNA, the CDR3 is TGTGCCAGCAGCTCGGCGGGACTCCCGACTGACACAGATACGCAGTATTTT. Protein: CASSSAGLPTDTDTQYF. The rearrangement joins TRBV13 to TRBJ2-3, with a tentative D call TRBD2 (6 bases). Germline assignment: CDR1 PRHDT and CDR2 FYEKMQ (reference sequence). V lost 4 bases and J 2 bases, leaving 19 bases between the germline ends. This CDR3 is 17 amino acids long.

The chain is built from TRBV18 and TRBJ2-1; 9 positions match TRBD2. The J segment lost 3 bases and the V segment lost 3 bases, leaving 6 bases of the junction unmatched. This CDR3 contains 16 residues. Germline V gene data show CDR1 as KGHSH and CDR2 as LQKENI. The CDR3 nucleotides are TGTGCCAGCTCACCCCCCAATAGCGGGAGCTACAATGAGCAGTTCTTC. This codes for CASSPPNSGSYNEQFF.

This clone occurred a few times. The V and J genes are TRBV27 and TRBJ1-4, with 9 positions matching TRBD1. Looked up from germline, CDR1 is MNHEY and CDR2 is SMNVEV (reference sequence). Trimming took 3 bases from V and 7 from J; bases not matched to a gene: 12. There are 17 residues in the CDR3. This chain's CDR3 is CASSFLLRTGDFEKLFF. The DNA of the CDR3 is TGTGCCAGCAGTTTCTTACTCCGGACAGGGGACTTTGAAAAACTGTTTTTT.

The chain is built from TRBV7-9 and TRBJ1-1; 10 bases fit TRBD1. There are 15 residues in the CDR3. CDR1 and CDR2 from the germline V gene are SEHNR and FQNEAQ (reference sequence). V gave up 5 bases and J gave up 6 bases; unmatched junction bases: 9. CDR3 sequence (DNA): TGTGCCAGCAGCCCGGGACAGGGGCTAAGCGCTGAAGCTTTCTTT. As protein: CASSPGQGLSAEAFF.

The chain joins TRBV27 to TRBJ1-6; 7 positions agree with TRBD1. V trimming: 6 bases; J trimming: 7 bases; junction bases outside the gene matches: 6. Germline values: CDR1 MNHEY, CDR2 SMNVEV (reference sequence). The CDR3 has 14 amino acids. The CDR3 sequence is CASRSDRDNSPLHF. The CDR3 DNA reads as TGTGCCAGCAGATCAGACAGGGACAATTCACCCCTCCACTTT.